The following is a T cell receptor (beta chain) sequence with its context. In the original workflow: The authors estimated nucleated cell counts from reference gene primer amplification. Only in-frame clones appear in the TCRdb table, and some are missing; sequencing was by immunoSEQ multiplex PCR. V and J calls and clone size are given by that table; D and trimming were obtained from the DNA. Of 150,000 to 200,000 clones listed, approximately 89% are singletons. This entry is derived from a study of blood T cell repertoires in COVID-19. Study-level background: Acute and convalescent COVID-19 specimens originated in the United States, Italy and Spain. T cells, B-cell-depleted T cells, or PBMCs supplied cDNA or gDNA.

The CDR3 covers 16 residues. Trimming took off 1 base at V and 1 base at J, with 13 bases between the two ends. Germline V lookup: CDR1 LGHNA, CDR2 YNFKEQ. Input material: peripheral blood. The receptor was isolated from a man aged 70 or older with acute or convalescent COVID-19. The chain has TRBV4-2 and TRBJ2-5; D is undetermined. For the CDR3, the DNA is TGTGCCAGCAGCCAAGGTAAGCTCGCCATCCAAGAGACCCAGTACTTC. Translated, it gives CASSQGKLAIQETQYF.